What follows are 25 T cell receptor beta chains derived from one specimen sequenced in a study of blood T cells in healthy people across ages. A second PCR of roughly 7 to 11 cycles used a sample-barcoded 5' primer and a J-beta primer mix. TCRdb called the 5' RACE reads again in MiXCR, with one record for every CDR3 protein. The sample includes approximately 1.5 million distinct CDR3 sequences, about 31% of them seen just once. The sequencing input was blood. The receptors here all came from a woman between 25 and 40 years old in good health.

The genes are TRBV2 and TRBJ2-5, with 9 bases identical to TRBD2. This CDR3 has 16 amino acids. Germline lookup yields CDR1 SNHLY and CDR2 FYNNEI. The CDR3 nucleotides read TGTGCTACCACTTCTTTATCGACTAGCGGTGTAGAGACCCAGTACTTC. The encoded protein is CATTSLSTSGVETQYF.

On this clonotype itself: One end of the junction does not line up with germline, which may come from a read error. This rearrangement joins TRBV5-1 to TRBJ2-1, with a tentative D call TRBD2 (6 bases). The CDR3 contains 14 residues. Germline-derived CDR1 and CDR2 are SGHRS and YFSETQ. CDR3 protein: CASGLAHGGNEQFF. In nucleotides, the CDR3 is TGCGCCAGCGGCTTGGCACACGGGGGCAATGAGCAGTTCTTC.

This clonotype has just a few counts. CDR3 amino acids: CASSLGGLVGYEQYF. CDR3 in DNA: TGTGCCAGCAGCTTAGGGGGGCTAGTAGGCTACGAGCAGTACTTC. The V and J genes are TRBV7-2 and TRBJ2-7; tentatively, D is TRBD1 (6 bases). V lost 1 base, J lost 3 bases, and 13 bases lay in between. Germline CDR1 reads SGHTA; CDR2 reads FQGNSA. This CDR3 region has 15 residues. The full variable domain, its missing parts supplied by reference TRBV7-2 and TRBJ2-7, is GAGVSQSPSNKVTEKGKDVELRCDPISGHTALYWYRQSLGQGLEFLIYFQGNSAPDKSGLPSDRFSAERTGGSVSTLTIQRTQQEDSAVYLCASSLGGLVGYEQYFGPGTRLTVT.

This clonotype was counted between two and nine times. The genes are TRBV5-1 and TRBJ2-1; 9 bases agree with TRBD1. CDR3 length: 16 amino acids. The V and J ends lost 2 bases and 3 bases, in that order; junction bases with no gene match: 6. Germline-derived CDR1 and CDR2 are SGHRS and YFSETQ. Here the CDR3 reads CASSLSGTGYYNEQFF. In DNA form, the CDR3 reads TGCGCCAGCAGCTTATCTGGGACAGGGTACTACAATGAGCAGTTCTTC.

The chain employs TRBV24-1 and TRBJ1-1, with a weak D call TRBD1 (5 bases). The CDR3 has 12 residues. V shed 5 bases and J shed 5 bases, with 8 bases lying between them. The germline V gene encodes CDR1 KGHDR and CDR2 SFDVKD. The CDR3 protein is CATSGDRTEAFF. CDR3 in DNA: TGTGCCACCAGTGGGGACCGGACTGAAGCTTTCTTT.

This clonotype was seen a few times. V usage is TRBV10-3 and J usage is TRBJ2-1, with TRBD2 matching over 11 bases. The germline V gene encodes CDR1 ENHRY and CDR2 SYGVKD. V lost 0 bases and J lost 4; bases outside the gene matches: 11. This CDR3 region has 19 residues. CDR3 sequence reads: CAISESVGKRTSGYNEQFF. The CDR3, as DNA: TGTGCCATCAGTGAGTCGGTGGGTAAAAGGACTAGCGGGTACAATGAGCAGTTCTTC.

Of note for this clonotype: A read error may account for a junction end that differs from germline. The rearrangement joins TRBV28 to TRBJ2-1; 7 nucleotides line up with TRBD2. The CDR3 spans 14 residues. Germline loops: CDR1 MDHEN, CDR2 SYDVKM. The CDR3 DNA follows: TGTACCAGCAGTCCGGGACTACGCTATGGAGAGCAGTTCTTC. Protein product: CTSSPGLRYGEQFF.

V and J are TRBV9 and TRBJ2-5; 8 nucleotides agree with TRBD1. Germline V gene sequence: CDR1 SGDLS, CDR2 YYNGEE. Unmatched junction bases numbered 9, after V lost 4 bases and J lost 4 bases. The CDR3 loop spans 15 amino acids. CDR3 sequence: CASSLQGAGRETQYF. The CDR3 DNA is TGTGCCAGCAGCTTGCAGGGGGCCGGGAGAGAGACCCAGTACTTC.

This rearrangement joins TRBV6-5 to TRBJ1-6; 9 bases agree with TRBD1. J gave up 10 bases and V 8 bases, and 6 bases lay outside the gene matches. The CDR3 has 13 residues. Germline CDR1 reads MNHEY; CDR2 reads SVGAGI. CDR3 coding DNA: TGTGCCAGCTCACAGGGGGCCGGATCACCCCTCCACTTT. Its translation: CASSQGAGSPLHF.

This clonotype was seen more than once but under ten times. V usage is TRBV9 and J usage is TRBJ2-3; 8 nucleotides line up with TRBD2. The CDR3 is 14 amino acids. Per germline, CDR1 SGDLS and CDR2 YYNGEE. Trimming removed 0 bases from V and 12 bases from J; junction bases left unmatched: 9. CDR3 protein: CASSVEASGPSQYF. The CDR3 coding sequence is TGTGCCAGCAGCGTAGAAGCTAGCGGGCCCTCCCAGTATTTT.

This clonotype has just a few counts. The chain uses TRBV5-1 and TRBJ2-6; D unclear. The ends were cut back, 0 bases at V and 1 base at J, with 11 bases in the middle. The CDR3 runs 17 residues. The germline V gene has CDR1 SGHRS and CDR2 YFSETQ. Written as DNA, the CDR3 is TGCGCCAGCAGCTTGGGTGGTTCCCTTTCTGGGGCCAACGTCCTGACTTTC. This sequence encodes CASSLGGSLSGANVLTF.

This clonotype was detected only a few times. A single base separates this from a much larger clone, so it may be a read error. The chain recombines TRBV3-1 with TRBJ2-2, with D hard to call. CDR1 is LGHDT, CDR2 YNNKEL, per germline (reference sequence). This CDR3 contains 12 residues. V lost 3 bases, J lost 6 bases, and 5 bases lay in between. The CDR3 sequence is CASSHWAGELFF. In DNA, the CDR3 is TGTGCCAGCAGCCATTGGGCCGGGGAGCTGTTTTTT.

This clonotype was recorded a few times. The V gene is TRBV11-2, the J gene TRBJ2-7, with D perhaps TRBD2 (7 bases). V was clipped by 6 bases and J by 4 bases, with 22 bases between them. The CDR3 is 16 residues long. Looked up from germline, CDR1 is SGHAT and CDR2 is FQNNGV. The CDR3 nucleotides read TGTGCCAGCAGTCTCCTGCTTGGGGGGGCTCCGTACGAGCAGTACTTC. Its protein is CASSLLLGGAPYEQYF. Using reference TRBV11-2 and TRBJ2-7 for the parts outside the CDR3, the full variable domain is EAGVAQSPRYKIIEKRQSVAFWCNPISGHATLYWYQQILGQGPKLLIQFQNNGVVDDSQLPKDRFSAERLKGVDSTLKIQPAKLEDSAVYLCASSLLLGGAPYEQYFGPGTRLTVT.

This clonotype was found a few times. This rearrangement joins TRBV13 to TRBJ2-1, with TRBD2 identical over 11 bases. V was pared by 4 bases and J by 7 bases, with 9 bases of the junction left unmatched. The CDR3 sequence is 16 residues long. Germline CDR1 reads PRHDT; CDR2 reads FYEKMQ (reference sequence). The CDR3 spells CASSYGIAGGGNEQFF. The DNA for the CDR3 is TGTGCCAGCAGCTACGGGATAGCGGGAGGGGGTAATGAGCAGTTCTTC.

The chain employs TRBV5-1 and TRBJ1-6; a possible D gene is TRBD1 (6 bases). Per the germline V gene, CDR1 is SGHRS and CDR2 is YFSETQ. The CDR3 spans 16 residues. V shed 3 bases and J shed 7 bases, with 17 bases lying between them. CDR3 DNA: TGCGCCAGCAGCTCGAAAATCGGGGGCTACAATTCACCCCTCCACTTT. Amino acid sequence: CASSSKIGGYNSPLHF.

This clonotype was seen a handful of times. V usage is TRBV5-1 and J usage is TRBJ2-2; D is perhaps TRBD2 (5 bases). From germline, CDR1 is SGHRS and CDR2 YFSETQ. The CDR3 sequence is 11 residues long. V was cut by 6 bases and J by 6 bases, with 6 bases left in between. CDR3 amino acids: CASTAAGELFF. The CDR3 nucleotides are TGCGCCAGCACAGCGGCCGGGGAGCTGTTTTTT.

J is TRBJ2-7 and V is TRBV29-1; 9 bases map to TRBD2. The CDR3 has 16 residues. J was trimmed by 7 bases and V by 2 bases; bases with no gene match: 15. Germline loops: CDR1 SQVTM, CDR2 ANQGSEA. CDR3 region: CSVERLAGVFYNEQYF. The CDR3 nucleotides are TGCAGCGTTGAAAGATTAGCGGGAGTCTTCTACAATGAGCAGTACTTC.

This clonotype has more than one count but fewer than ten. V and J are TRBV27 and TRBJ1-2; D possibly corresponds to TRBD1 (5 bases). V dropped 3 bases and J dropped 8 bases, with 19 bases sitting between them. The V gene's germline CDR1 is MNHEY and CDR2 SMNVEV (reference sequence). This CDR3 is 15 amino acids long. The CDR3 coding sequence is TGTGCCAGCAGTTTCGTACCCAGGGCGATTCAAGGCTACACCTTC. This gives the protein CASSFVPRAIQGYTF.

This clonotype has a single count. It may be a read error: a sequence one base away is much more abundant. This chain joins TRBV11-2 and TRBJ1-5, with no clear D. CDR1 is SGHAT and CDR2 is FQNNGV in the germline V gene. V lost 3 bases and J 3 bases, leaving 6 bases between the germline ends. This CDR3 has 13 residues. CDR3 region: CASSFIANQPQHF. The CDR3 nucleotides are TGTGCCAGCAGCTTCATAGCCAATCAGCCCCAGCATTTT.

V usage is TRBV28 and J usage is TRBJ2-5; the D is unclear. The last part of the DNA fits TRBJ2-7 better; the J call may be wrong. The CDR3 consists of 15 residues. Germline CDR1 is MDHEN and CDR2 is SYDVKM. In DNA form, the CDR3 reads TGTGCCAGCAGTTTTTACGGGCGGACCCAGGACGAGCAGTACTTC. Amino acid sequence: CASSFYGRTQDEQYF.

This chain joins TRBV20-1 and TRBJ2-7; 10 bases align to TRBD2. Germline assignment: CDR1 DFQATT and CDR2 SNEGSKA (reference sequence). Losses at the gene ends were 5 bases for V and 3 bases for J; bases not matched to a gene: 7. The CDR3 consists of 14 residues. The CDR3 sequence is CSASWASGSYEQYF. As DNA, the CDR3 is TGCAGTGCTTCGTGGGCTAGCGGGAGCTACGAGCAGTACTTC.

This chain uses TRBV30 with TRBJ2-5; 8 bases align to TRBD2. The tail of the sequence fits TRBJ2-7 better, so the J call may be wrong. Germline V gene data show CDR1 as GTSNPN and CDR2 as SVGIG (reference sequence). This CDR3 spans 14 amino acids. CDR3 amino acids: CAWSLSRGAYEQYF. CDR3 DNA sequence: TGTGCCTGGAGCCTCTCGCGGGGGGCCTACGAGCAGTACTTC.

The chain employs TRBV29-1 and TRBJ2-5; weak D call: TRBD2 (6 bases). The CDR3 runs to 13 residues. Germline V gene data show CDR1 as SQVTM and CDR2 as ANQGSEA. The V end was cut by 4 bases, the J end by 5 bases, with 14 bases between. This chain's CDR3 is CSVGRRLGETQYF. CDR3 nucleotide sequence: TGCAGCGTTGGGAGGAGACTAGGGGAGACCCAGTACTTC.

This chain links TRBV10-3 with TRBJ1-5; D is uncertain. CDR3 length equals 13 residues. Germline V CDR1 and CDR2: ENHRY, SYGVKD. Trimming left V 7 bases short and J 3 bases short, with 10 bases between. The chain's CDR3 is CAINSGDNQPQHF. In nucleotides, the CDR3 is TGTGCCATCAACTCCGGGGACAATCAGCCCCAGCATTTT.

The chain recombines TRBV7-7 with TRBJ2-2; TRBD1 agrees at 9 bases. The CDR3 runs 17 residues. V shed 5 bases, J shed 1 base, and the junction held 8 bases outside the gene matches. Germline CDR1 is SSHAT and CDR2 is FNYEAQ (reference sequence). This chain's CDR3 is CASSPTPGQGNTGELFF. The CDR3 DNA reads as TGTGCCAGCAGCCCCACACCGGGACAGGGGAACACCGGGGAGCTGTTTTTT. Drawing the rest from reference TRBV7-7 and TRBJ2-2, the complete variable domain is GAGVSQSPRYKVTKRGQDVTLRCDPISSHATLYWYQQALGQGPEFLTYFNYEAQPDKSGLPSDRFSAERPEGSISTLTIQRTEQRDSAMYRCASSPTPGQGNTGELFFGEGSRLTVL.